Shown below are 4 T cell receptor beta chains from a single sample sequenced in a study of T cells after yellow fever vaccination. TCRdb reanalysed the 5' RACE reads using MiXCR and keeps one entry per CDR3 protein. The sample records around 500,000 distinct CDR3 sequences, 21% being singletons. The specimen comprised PBMCs, sampled roughly 20 days after the first yellow fever vaccination. The receptors were sampled from a man in his late teens or twenties who received the YFV17D yellow fever vaccine.

The chain recombines TRBV10-2 with TRBJ2-3, with D maybe TRBD2 (5 bases). The ends were cut back, 9 bases at V and 8 bases at J, with 15 bases in the middle. CDR1 is WSHSY and CDR2 is SAAADI in the germline V gene. CDR3 length equals 12 residues. This CDR3 is CASRLGVGTQYF. CDR3 nucleotide sequence: TGCGCCAGTCGACTGGGAGTTGGTACGCAGTATTTT.

This sequence joins TRBV18 and TRBJ2-3; weak D call: TRBD2 (6 bases). Trimming cost V 3 bases and J 1 base, with 17 bases left between them. The germline CDR1 and CDR2 sequences are KGHSH and LQKENI. The CDR3 loop spans 17 amino acids. In DNA, the CDR3 is TGTGCCAGCTCACCCCGTAGGGACTTCGGGCGCACAGATACGCAGTATTTT. It codes for CASSPRRDFGRTDTQYF.

The chain uses TRBV7-2 and TRBJ2-1; D might be TRBD2 (5 bases). Germline lookup yields CDR1 SGHTA and CDR2 FQGNSA. Trimming removed 2 bases from V and 8 bases from J, with 13 bases in between. The CDR3 consists of 14 residues. CDR3: CASSLSRGIYEQFF. As DNA, the CDR3 is TGTGCCAGCAGCTTATCCCGGGGTATCTATGAGCAGTTCTTC. Full variable domain (missing parts from reference TRBV7-2 and TRBJ2-1): GAGVSQSPSNKVTEKGKDVELRCDPISGHTALYWYRQSLGQGLEFLIYFQGNSAPDKSGLPSDRFSAERTGGSVSTLTIQRTQQEDSAVYLCASSLSRGIYEQFFGPGTRLTVL.

The rearrangement uses TRBV9 and TRBJ1-5; no clear D gene. The CDR3 consists of 13 residues. V lost 0 bases, J lost 3 bases, and 4 bases lay in between. CDR1 SGDLS and CDR2 YYNGEE come from the germline V gene. Here the CDR3 DNA reads TGTGCCAGCAGCGTAGATAACAATCAGCCCCAGCATTTT. Translating gives CASSVDNNQPQHF.